This T cell receptor (beta chain) comes out of a study of T cell responses to AZD1222 COVID-19 vaccine (dated by TCRdb to 2020 to 2022). About the full investigation: AZD1222 recipients with second doses at about 4 weeks or about 12 weeks were pooled, because spike-specific TCR depth and breadth did not differ between schedules. TCR sequencing covered over 230 trial participants: 200 to 210 given two doses of AZD1222 and approximately 26 given two doses of MenACWY control vaccine. Enrollment into the trials was organized by age into subgroups of 18-55, 56-69 and 70-plus years, and those subgroups contained roughly 140, 27 and 60 TCR-sequenced participants, respectively.

General study outcomes and caveats: Conclusions about previously exposed vaccinees are limited, since just six AZD1222 recipients were seropositive for SARS-CoV-2 at baseline. Because no day 14 peak-response samples were available, repertoires were characterized only after the peak T cell response. Reportedly, close to half of the unique spike-specific TCRs recognized epitopes lying outside the regions that are mutated in the B.1.351 and B.1.1.7 variants. In the small 56-69-year group, the increase in depth fell short of significance, most likely because of low power. After two AZD1222 doses, spike-specific TCR breadth and depth were significantly higher than at day 0 and than in MenACWY recipients. Most participants were white British and females outnumbered males, and the authors suggested that clonal diversity may have been underestimated. CD4 TCRs associated with the vaccine covered the entire spike protein, and the dominant responses were in regions 160-218 and 743-854.

The intended sense of this specimen's time point label: baseline before first vaccination. The vaccinee samples were drawn from two UK trials, COV001 and COV002, one of which was a single-blind randomized controlled phase 2/3 trial testing AZD1222 (ChAdOx1 nCoV-19) in healthy adults. For TCRbeta chain sequencing, PBMC samples from trial participants were taken at day 0 and at day 28 after the second dose. Comments on this clone: There is no known antigen for this receptor. No base-level quality is on record; no much larger clone is a single base apart.

The CDR3 regions of human TCRbeta chains were analyzed by immunosequencing. The study's own analysis went as follows. Repertoire TCRs were matched against a reference library of SARS-CoV-2-specific TCRs generated with the MIRA antigen-specificity platform. Breadth was defined as the fraction of unique TCRs that were SARS-CoV-2-associated, and depth was defined as the fraction of total T cells that were SARS-CoV-2-associated. Using the MIRA data, each spike-specific TCR was mapped to the spike region that the TCR reacts to and placed in a CD4 or CD8 class. Log10-transformed breadth and depth values were compared by one-way ANOVA with Sidak's multiple comparisons tests. TCRdb mirrors the immuneACCESS table, restricted to in-frame sequences. Some clones are absent from its copies; in checked studies, under half trace to an unresolved V gene, and the reason for the others is unknown. The V and J calls and clone size were taken over from that table, and D and trimming were inferred from the DNA. The sample includes about 140,000 clones, with around 90% observed a single time. The ten largest clones represent 2.5% to 3.5% of the sample.

Reading from cysteine to phenylalanine, the CDR3 counts 18 amino acids. The CDR3 DNA has 54 bases and is translated from base 1. In the germline V gene, CDR1 corresponds to SGHVS and CDR2 to FQNEAQ. At the junction V is shortened by 5 bases and J by 2 bases; bases outside the gene matches: 12. Recombination joined TRBV7-8 with TRBJ2-3; 11 of the junction bases match TRBD2. This TCR derives from an adult in good health. The specimen comprised peripheral blood, sampled on day 0 of AZD1222 vaccination. The CDR3 here reads CASSPRGRLAGITDTQYF. The DNA sequence is given as TGTGCCAGCAGCCCCCGGGGGCGACTAGCGGGGATCACAGATACGCAGTATTTT.